What follows are 13 T cell receptor beta chains derived from one specimen sequenced in a study of metastatic and nonmetastatic thyroid tumors. TCRdb ran MiXCR on the PCR reads. The sample lists 25,000 to 35,000 clones; under 30% were seen once. Each patient came to thyroid surgery without any prior treatment (of any kind). The sequenced sample was blood. These receptors originate from a female donor with papillary thyroid cancer or a benign thyroid nodule (not recorded which). Some clones in this sample may be carry-over from other donors' samples.

The V and J genes are TRBV6-1 and TRBJ1-3; 7 bases align to TRBD1. Unmatched junction bases numbered 8, after V lost 1 base and J lost 8 bases. The germline CDR1 and CDR2 sequences are MNHNS and SASEGT. The CDR3 runs 15 residues. This CDR3 is CASSEGQGTPHTIYF. The CDR3 DNA is TGTGCCAGCAGTGAAGGACAGGGTACTCCGCACACCATATATTTT.

The V and J genes are TRBV6-1 and TRBJ2-1, with TRBD2 as a possible D gene (6 bases). The ends were cut back, 10 bases at V and 0 bases at J, with 16 bases in the middle. The germline V gene encodes CDR1 MNHNS and CDR2 SASEGT. This CDR3 spans 15 amino acids. CDR3 DNA: TGTGCCACCCAGGGACTCTCGAGCTCCTACAATGAGCAGTTCTTC. As protein: CATQGLSSSYNEQFF.

This chain links TRBV9 with TRBJ2-3; no reliable D call. V shed 0 bases and J shed 1 base, with 9 bases lying between them. The CDR3 is 15 residues long. Germline assignment: CDR1 SGDLS and CDR2 YYNGEE. For the CDR3, the DNA is TGTGCCAGCAGCGTAGGCACTTCAGGCACAGATACGCAGTATTTT. The encoded protein is CASSVGTSGTDTQYF.

CDR3 residues: CASSEGGKSTDTQYF. The CDR3 coding sequence is TGTGCCAGCAGTGAGGGCGGAAAGAGCACAGATACGCAGTATTTT. The chain employs TRBV6-4 and TRBJ2-3; D is unresolved. CDR1 MRHNA and CDR2 SNTAGT come from the germline V gene. There are 15 residues in the CDR3. V was trimmed by 3 bases and J by 0 bases, leaving 10 bases between them.

V gene TRBV6-2 or TRBV6-3 combines with J gene TRBJ2-1; 7 nucleotides agree with TRBD2. CDR1 MNHEY and CDR2 SVGEGT come from the germline V gene. V dropped 6 bases and J dropped 15; count of bases not matched to a gene: 17. The CDR3 totals 14 residues. The CDR3 loop reads CASSGRAKGEGGFF. The DNA for the CDR3 is TGTGCCAGCAGCGGAAGGGCCAAAGGGGAGGGCGGGTTCTTC.

This chain uses TRBV30 with TRBJ1-2, with a possible D match to TRBD1 (6 bases). The length of the CDR3 is 16 residues. Looked up from germline, CDR1 is GTSNPN and CDR2 is SVGIG (reference sequence). Trimming cost V 2 bases and J 3 bases, with 19 bases left between them. CDR3 sequence: CAWSNRQVAVYYGYTF. The CDR3 coding sequence is TGTGCCTGGAGTAACCGACAGGTGGCAGTCTACTATGGCTACACCTTC.

V and J are TRBV2 and TRBJ2-1; D is unclear. Trimming took 1 base from V and 3 from J, leaving 7 bases between them. The length of the CDR3 is 14 residues. Germline V gene data show CDR1 as SNHLY and CDR2 as FYNNEI. The CDR3 DNA reads as TGTGCCAGCAGTGAAGAGGGTGGCTACAATGAGCAGTTCTTC. Encoded protein: CASSEEGGYNEQFF.

V gene TRBV7-8 combines with J gene TRBJ1-3; TRBD1 matches at 10 bases. The CDR3 totals 15 residues. The junction had 6 bases not matched to a gene; V was cut back by 7 bases and J by 3 bases. CDR1 and CDR2 (germline): SGHVS, FQNEAQ. DNA for the CDR3: TGTGCCAGCACGCGACAGGGGGCATATGGAAACACCATATATTTT. This codes for CASTRQGAYGNTIYF.

The gene calls are TRBV9 and TRBJ2-3; no definite D call. The V gene lost 4 bases and the J gene lost 2 bases, with 8 bases spanning the gap. Germline CDR1 SGDLS, CDR2 YYNGEE. The CDR3 spans 13 residues. The CDR3 loop is CASSPLNTDTQYF. CDR3 DNA sequence: TGTGCCAGCAGCCCCCTTAACACAGATACGCAGTATTTT.

This clone was seen at least ten times. V usage is TRBV28 and J usage is TRBJ1-1; D call uncertain. The CDR3 has 9 residues. The V and J ends lost 4 bases and 7 bases respectively, with 1 base between them. Per germline, CDR1 MDHEN and CDR2 SYDVKM. The CDR3 here is CASSYEAFF. The DNA for the CDR3 is TGTGCCAGCAGTTATGAAGCTTTCTTT.

J is TRBJ1-3 and V is TRBV13; no definite D call. Between the trimmed V and J ends, which lost 5 bases and 0 bases, there was a span of 11 bases. Germline values: CDR1 PRHDT, CDR2 FYEKMQ (reference sequence). The CDR3 has 15 amino acids. The CDR3 DNA is TGTGCCAGCAGCAAATGGGCCTACTCTGGAAACACCATATATTTT. Translation gives CASSKWAYSGNTIYF.

This clone was counted at least ten times. The chain joins TRBV5-1 to TRBJ2-3; 10 nucleotides match TRBD2. Per the germline V gene, CDR1 is SGHRS and CDR2 is YFSETQ. J gave up 2 bases and V 5 bases, and 5 bases lay outside the gene matches. The CDR3 is 15 residues long. Written as DNA, the CDR3 is TGCGCCAGCAGGATCGGACTAGCGGTCACAGATACGCAGTATTTT. Protein sequence: CASRIGLAVTDTQYF.

The rearrangement links TRBV6-2 or TRBV6-3 to TRBJ2-1, with D tentatively TRBD1 (6 bases). Germline values: CDR1 MNHEY, CDR2 SVGEGT. CDR3 length equals 11 residues. Trimming left V 6 bases short and J 9 bases short, with 9 bases between. CDR3 loop: CASRPQGEQFF. The CDR3, as DNA: TGTGCCAGCAGACCACAGGGTGAGCAGTTCTTC.